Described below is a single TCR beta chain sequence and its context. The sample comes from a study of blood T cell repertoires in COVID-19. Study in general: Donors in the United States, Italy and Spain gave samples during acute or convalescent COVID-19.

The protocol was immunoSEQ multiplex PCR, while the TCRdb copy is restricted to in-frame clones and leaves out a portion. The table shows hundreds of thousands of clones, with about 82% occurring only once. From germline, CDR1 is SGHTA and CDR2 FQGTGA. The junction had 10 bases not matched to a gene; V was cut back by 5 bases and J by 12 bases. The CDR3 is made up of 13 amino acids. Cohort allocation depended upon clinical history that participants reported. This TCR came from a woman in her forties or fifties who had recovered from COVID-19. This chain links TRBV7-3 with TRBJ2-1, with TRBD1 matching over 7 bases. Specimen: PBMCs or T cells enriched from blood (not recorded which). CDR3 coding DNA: TGTGCCAGCAGCCCCGGGACAGTCCAGCGGCAGTTCTTC. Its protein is CASSPGTVQRQFF.